In this sample, the clone carrying this TCR beta chain turned up many times. As yet, its antigen is unknown. These data belong to a study of regulatory T cells in long-lasting Graves disease. Study as a whole: Antithyroid drug use was under 3 months in newly diagnosed Graves' patients. Notes on the study in general: Whereas about a thousand public clonotypes were shared by new patients, persistent patients shared more, at 2,500 to 3,000. Limited samples may have lowered accuracy.

Time point here: newly diagnosed GD, antithyroid drugs for less than 3 months. Extracted RNA from PBMCs served as the source of the TCR library. Per the germline V gene, CDR1 is SEHNR and CDR2 is FQNEAQ (reference sequence). The trim removed 7 bases at V and 2 bases at J, leaving 8 bases unmatched. This CDR3 is built from 14 residues. To make TCR beta libraries, researchers used iRepertoire HTBI primers and Arm-PCR of CDR3 regions. TCRdb redid the calling of the multiplex PCR reads with MiXCR, one entry per CDR3 protein. The sample lists 400,000 to 550,000 distinct CDR3 sequences; more than 13% were seen once. This same sample was also taken into another study, of T cells in Graves' hyperthyroidism and ophthalmopathy. In that study: Before onset, ophthalmopathy was predicted by the model a median 6.5 months earlier.

The TCR comes from a woman in her 30s with Graves disease. Here the sequenced sample was peripheral blood mononuclear cells (PBMCs), taken at new diagnosis, from a patient treated with antithyroid drugs. This chain links TRBV7-9 with TRBJ2-7, with 7 bases identical to TRBD1. DNA for the CDR3: TGTGCCAGCATCCCCCGGACAGGCCCCTACGAGCAGTACTTC. Translated, it gives CASIPRTGPYEQYF. The full variable domain, with the rest looked up from reference TRBV7-9 and TRBJ2-7, is DTGVSQNPRHKITKRGQNVTFRCDPISEHNRLYWYRQTLGQGPEFLTYFQNEAQLEKSRLLSDRFSAERPKGSFSTLEIQRTEQGDSAMYLCASIPRTGPYEQYFGPGTRLTVT.